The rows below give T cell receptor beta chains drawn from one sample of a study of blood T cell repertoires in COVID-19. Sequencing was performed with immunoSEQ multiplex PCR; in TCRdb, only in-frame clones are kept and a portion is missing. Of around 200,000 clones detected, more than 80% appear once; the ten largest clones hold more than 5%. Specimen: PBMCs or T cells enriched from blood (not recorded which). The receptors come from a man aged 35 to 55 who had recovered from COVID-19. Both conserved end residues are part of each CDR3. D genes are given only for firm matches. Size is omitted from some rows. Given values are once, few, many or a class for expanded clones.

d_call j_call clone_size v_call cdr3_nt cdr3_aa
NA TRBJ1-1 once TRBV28 TGTGCCAGCAGTTTGGGCCGGAACACTGAAGCTTTCTTT CASSLGRNTEAFF
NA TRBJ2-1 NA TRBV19 TGTGCCAGTGGAGAGGGGGTTCGAACCTACAATGAGCAGTTCTTC CASGEGVRTYNEQFF
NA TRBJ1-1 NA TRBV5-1 TGCGCCAGTCAACTTCTGGACAGTACCAACACTGAAGCTTTCTTT CASQLLDSTNTEAFF
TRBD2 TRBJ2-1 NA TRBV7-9 TGTGCCAGCAGCCCGACTAGCGGGCGAATCTACAATGAGCAGTTCTTC CASSPTSGRIYNEQFF
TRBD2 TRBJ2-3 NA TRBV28 TGTGCCAGCACCCCGATAGCGGGAGGTGCAGATACGCAGTATTTT CASTPIAGGADTQYF
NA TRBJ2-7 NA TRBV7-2 TGTGCCAGCAGCTTGGGAGTAGGGTACGAGCAGTACTTC CASSLGVGYEQYF
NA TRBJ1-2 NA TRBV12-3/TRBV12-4 TGTGCCAGCAGTTTGGGGGCAGGATATGGCTACACCTTC CASSLGAGYGYTF
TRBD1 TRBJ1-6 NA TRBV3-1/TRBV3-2 TGTGCCACCGCAGGACAGGGCTATAATTCACCCCTCCACTTT CATAGQGYNSPLHF
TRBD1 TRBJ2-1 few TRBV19 TGTGCCAGTAGTATCCAGGGACAGTACAATGAGCAGTTCTTC CASSIQGQYNEQFF
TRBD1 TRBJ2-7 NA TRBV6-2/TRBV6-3 TGTGCCAGCAGTTTCCGGTCGGGACAGGGTATATACGAGCAGTACTTC CASSFRSGQGIYEQYF
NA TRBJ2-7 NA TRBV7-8 TGTGCCAGCAGCTTAGTGGACATCTACGAGCAGTACTTC CASSLVDIYEQYF
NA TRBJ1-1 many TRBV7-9 TGTGCCAGCAGCTTAATAAACACTGAAGCTTTCTTT CASSLINTEAFF
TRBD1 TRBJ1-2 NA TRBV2 TGTGCCAGCAGTGAAGCTCGGACAGGGATTGGCTACACCTTC CASSEARTGIGYTF
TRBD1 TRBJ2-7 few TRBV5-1 TGCGCCAGCAGCTTAAGTGGACAGGGGGCCCACGAGCAGTACTTC CASSLSGQGAHEQYF
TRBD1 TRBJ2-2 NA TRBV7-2 TGTGCCAGCAGCTTAGGGAGTATCTGGACAGGGGCCGGGGAGCTGTTTTTT CASSLGSIWTGAGELFF